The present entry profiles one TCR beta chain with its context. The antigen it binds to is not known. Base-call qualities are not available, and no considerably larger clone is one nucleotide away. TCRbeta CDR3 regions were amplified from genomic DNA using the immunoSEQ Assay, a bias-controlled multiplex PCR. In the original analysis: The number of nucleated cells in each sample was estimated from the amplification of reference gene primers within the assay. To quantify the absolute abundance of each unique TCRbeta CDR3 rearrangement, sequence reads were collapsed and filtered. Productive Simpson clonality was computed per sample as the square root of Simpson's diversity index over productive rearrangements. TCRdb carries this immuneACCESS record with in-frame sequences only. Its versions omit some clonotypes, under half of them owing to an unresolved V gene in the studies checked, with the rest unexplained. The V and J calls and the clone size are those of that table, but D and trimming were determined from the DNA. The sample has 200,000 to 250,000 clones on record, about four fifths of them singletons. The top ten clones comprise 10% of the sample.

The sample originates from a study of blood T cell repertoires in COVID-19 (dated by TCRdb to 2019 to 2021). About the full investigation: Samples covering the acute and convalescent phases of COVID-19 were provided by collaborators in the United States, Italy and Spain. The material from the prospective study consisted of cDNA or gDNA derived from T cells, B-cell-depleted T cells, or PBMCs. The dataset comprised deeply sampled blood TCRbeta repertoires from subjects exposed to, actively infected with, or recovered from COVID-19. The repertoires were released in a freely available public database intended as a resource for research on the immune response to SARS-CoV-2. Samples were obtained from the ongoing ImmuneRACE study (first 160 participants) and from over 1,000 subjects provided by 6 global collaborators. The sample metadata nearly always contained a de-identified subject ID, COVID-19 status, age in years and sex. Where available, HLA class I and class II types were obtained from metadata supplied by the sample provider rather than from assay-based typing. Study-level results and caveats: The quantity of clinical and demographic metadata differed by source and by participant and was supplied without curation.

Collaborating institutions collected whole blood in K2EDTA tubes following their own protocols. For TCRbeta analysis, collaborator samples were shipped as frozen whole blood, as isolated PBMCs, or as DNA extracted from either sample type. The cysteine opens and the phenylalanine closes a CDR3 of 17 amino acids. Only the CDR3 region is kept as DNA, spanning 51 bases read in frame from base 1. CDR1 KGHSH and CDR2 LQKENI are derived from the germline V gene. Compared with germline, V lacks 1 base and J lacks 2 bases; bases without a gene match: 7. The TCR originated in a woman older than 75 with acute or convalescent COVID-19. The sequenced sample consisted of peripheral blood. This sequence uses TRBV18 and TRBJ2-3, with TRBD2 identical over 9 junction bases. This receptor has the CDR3 CASSPRNAGGDTDTQYF. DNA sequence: TGTGCCAGCTCACCACGAAATGCGGGAGGGGACACAGATACGCAGTATTTT.